The rows below give T cell receptor beta chains drawn from one sample of a study of blood T cell repertoires in COVID-19. Only in-frame clones appear in the TCRdb table, and some are missing; sequencing was by immunoSEQ multiplex PCR. The sample contains tens of thousands of clones, roughly 84% of which appear only once. Sample: peripheral blood. The receptors here all came from a human donor in a cohort sampled during active COVID-19. CDR3s include the opening cysteine and the closing phenylalanine or tryptophan. D genes are given only for firm matches. Size tells how often a clone was seen (once, few, many) or the class of an expanded clone, and some rows leave it out.

clone_size,j_call,d_call,v_call,cdr3_aa,cdr3_nt
-,TRBJ2-1,TRBD2,TRBV7-3,CASSFSGGANEQFF,TGTGCCAGCAGCTTTAGCGGGGGGGCCAATGAGCAGTTCTTC
-,TRBJ1-1,-,TRBV5-1,CASSRSAGLGRNTEAFF,TGCGCCAGCAGCCGATCGGCCGGGTTGGGGAGGAACACTGAAGCTTTCTTT
-,TRBJ1-3,-,TRBV2,CASSGHRTGNTIYF,TGTGCCAGCAGTGGACACCGGACTGGAAACACCATATATTTT
once,TRBJ2-7,-,TRBV6-5,CASSYSGRAYEQYF,TGTGCCAGCAGTTACTCGGGCAGAGCCTACGAGCAGTACTTC
once,TRBJ1-2,-,TRBV20-1,CSATGRGYTF,TGCAGTGCTACCGGCAGGGGCTACACCTTC
-,TRBJ2-7,TRBD1,TRBV3-1/TRBV3-2,CASSSTGGYEQYF,TGTGCCAGCAGCTCAACAGGGGGCTACGAGCAGTACTTC
-,TRBJ1-2,-,TRBV5-6,CASSLDLTGSYGYTF,TGTGCCAGCAGCTTGGATCTTACAGGGTCATATGGCTACACCTTC
-,TRBJ1-1,-,TRBV19,CATKGVGWTEAFF,TGTGCCACTAAGGGGGTAGGGTGGACTGAAGCTTTCTTT
-,TRBJ2-5,TRBD2,TRBV9,CASSVEAGGPKETQYF,TGTGCCAGCAGCGTAGAGGCGGGGGGGCCGAAAGAGACCCAGTACTTC
-,TRBJ1-2,-,TRBV6-5,CASQSLDRGHYGYTF,TGTGCCAGCCAGTCGTTGGACAGAGGGCACTATGGCTACACCTTC